These 5 T cell receptor beta chains were all obtained from the same sample, sequenced in a study of shared clonotypes between healthy human individuals. CD45RO-negative, CCR7-positively selected cells formed the naive CD8 fraction, excluding terminally differentiated effector memory CD45RA+ cells. TCRdb keeps only in-frame clones here, not all; method: immunoSEQ multiplex PCR. The table has around 1.9 million clones, about 92% seen once. The material sequenced was naive CD8+ T cells from PBMCs. The source of these receptors is a man aged 18 to 35 in good health. Some clones in this sample may be carry-over from other donors' samples.

The rearrangement links TRBV9 to TRBJ2-7; D uncertain. V was cut by 4 bases and J by 0 bases, with 11 bases left in between. CDR1 SGDLS and CDR2 YYNGEE come from the germline V gene. This CDR3 has 14 amino acids. CDR3 sequence: CASSRTDSSYEQYF. The CDR3, as DNA: TGTGCCAGCAGCCGAACTGATAGCTCCTACGAGCAGTACTTC. Variable domain in full (rest from reference TRBV9 and TRBJ2-7): DSGVTQTPKHLITATGQRVTLRCSPRSGDLSVYWYQQSLDQGLQFLIQYYNGEERAKGNILERFSAQQFPDLHSELNLSSLELGDSALYFCASSRTDSSYEQYFGPGTRLTVT.

This chain joins TRBV7-9 and TRBJ2-7; 10 bases fit TRBD2. Germline assignment: CDR1 SEHNR and CDR2 FQNEAQ (reference sequence). The CDR3 spans 15 residues. The V segment lost 5 bases and the J segment 0 bases; nucleotides outside the gene matches: 4. CDR3 amino acids: CASSPSGRASYEQYF. CDR3 in DNA: TGTGCCAGCAGCCCCAGCGGGAGGGCCTCCTACGAGCAGTACTTC.

This rearrangement joins TRBV5-6 to TRBJ2-1; TRBD2 might be the D (5 bases). The germline V and J ends were trimmed by 2 bases and 0 bases, with 12 bases remaining between them. The germline V gene has CDR1 SGHDT and CDR2 YYEEEE. This CDR3 contains 16 residues. Here the CDR3 reads CASSFDYTNSYNEQFF. CDR3 bases: TGTGCCAGCAGCTTTGACTATACTAACTCCTACAATGAGCAGTTCTTC.

This sequence joins TRBV11-3 and TRBJ1-3; D unresolved. Trimming left V 5 bases short and J 4 bases short, with 9 bases between. Germline assignment: CDR1 SGHNT and CDR2 YENEEA. The length of the CDR3 is 13 residues. The CDR3 sequence: CASSAVTGNTIYF. The CDR3 DNA is TGTGCCAGCAGCGCAGTGACCGGAAACACCATATATTTT.

The rearrangement joins TRBV28 to TRBJ2-6, with D unresolved. This CDR3 contains 16 residues. Germline CDR1 reads MDHEN; CDR2 reads SYDVKM. Trimming left V 2 bases short and J 0 bases short, with 8 bases between. The CDR3 protein is CASSLRQVSGANVLTF. The CDR3 bases are TGTGCCAGCAGTTTACGGCAGGTCTCTGGGGCCAACGTCCTGACTTTC.